This T cell receptor beta chain was documented in a study of T-cell reconstitution after alpha-beta-depleted transplantation in children. Points from the study as a whole: Reports say that about two months after transplant, the alpha-beta T cells came out of several hundred graft clones that had expanded.

Unique molecular identifiers featured in how the TCRbeta library was prepared. MiXCR was run by TCRdb on the PCR reads, yielding one entry per CDR3 protein. The sample carries about 830,000 distinct CDR3 sequences, around 15% recorded once. Trimming removed 2 bases at V and 2 bases at J, with 13 bases between. This CDR3 comprises 15 residues. Germline V gene data show CDR1 as ENHRY and CDR2 as SYGVKD. Turning to this clonotype: Antigen unknown.

The clonotype comes from a male patient younger than 18 who had a stem cell transplant for acute lymphoblastic leukemia, so the T cells may come from the graft donor. The chain has TRBV10-3 and TRBJ2-7; no clear D gene. The specimen comprised PBMCs, mostly from graft donor cells, sampled 360 days after TCRalphabeta/CD19-depleted stem cell transplant. The chain's CDR3 is CAISEDGEKTYEQYF. The CDR3 DNA follows: TGTGCCATCAGTGAGGACGGAGAAAAAACCTACGAGCAGTACTTC.